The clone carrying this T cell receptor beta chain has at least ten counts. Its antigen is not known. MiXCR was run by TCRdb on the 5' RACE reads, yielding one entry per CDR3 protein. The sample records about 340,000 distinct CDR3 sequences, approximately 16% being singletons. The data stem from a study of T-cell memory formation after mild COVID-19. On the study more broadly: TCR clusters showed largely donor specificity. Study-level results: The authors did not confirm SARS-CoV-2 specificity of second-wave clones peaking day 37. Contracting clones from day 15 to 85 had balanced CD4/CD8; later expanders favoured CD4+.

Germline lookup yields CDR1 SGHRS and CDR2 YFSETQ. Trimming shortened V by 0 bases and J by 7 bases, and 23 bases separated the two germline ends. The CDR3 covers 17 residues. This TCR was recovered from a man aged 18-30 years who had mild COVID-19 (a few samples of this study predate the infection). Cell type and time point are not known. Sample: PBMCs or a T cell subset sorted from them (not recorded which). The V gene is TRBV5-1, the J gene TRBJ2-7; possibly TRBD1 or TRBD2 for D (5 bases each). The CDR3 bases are TGCGCCAGCAGCTTGGGGCAGCTGGGGGACGTCGTTGGGGAGCAGTACGTC. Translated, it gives CASSLGQLGDVVGEQYV.